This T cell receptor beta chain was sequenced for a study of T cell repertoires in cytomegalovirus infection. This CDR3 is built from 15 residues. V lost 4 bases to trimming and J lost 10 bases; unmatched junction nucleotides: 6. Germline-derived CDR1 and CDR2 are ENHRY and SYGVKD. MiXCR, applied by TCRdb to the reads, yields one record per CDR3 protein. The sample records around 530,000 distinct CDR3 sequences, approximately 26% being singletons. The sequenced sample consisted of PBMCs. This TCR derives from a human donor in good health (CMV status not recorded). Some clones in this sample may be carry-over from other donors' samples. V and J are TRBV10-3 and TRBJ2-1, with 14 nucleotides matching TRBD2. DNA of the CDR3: TGTGCCATCAGTGGGACTAGCGGGAGGTCGGGAGAGCAGTTCTTC. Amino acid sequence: CAISGTSGRSGEQFF.